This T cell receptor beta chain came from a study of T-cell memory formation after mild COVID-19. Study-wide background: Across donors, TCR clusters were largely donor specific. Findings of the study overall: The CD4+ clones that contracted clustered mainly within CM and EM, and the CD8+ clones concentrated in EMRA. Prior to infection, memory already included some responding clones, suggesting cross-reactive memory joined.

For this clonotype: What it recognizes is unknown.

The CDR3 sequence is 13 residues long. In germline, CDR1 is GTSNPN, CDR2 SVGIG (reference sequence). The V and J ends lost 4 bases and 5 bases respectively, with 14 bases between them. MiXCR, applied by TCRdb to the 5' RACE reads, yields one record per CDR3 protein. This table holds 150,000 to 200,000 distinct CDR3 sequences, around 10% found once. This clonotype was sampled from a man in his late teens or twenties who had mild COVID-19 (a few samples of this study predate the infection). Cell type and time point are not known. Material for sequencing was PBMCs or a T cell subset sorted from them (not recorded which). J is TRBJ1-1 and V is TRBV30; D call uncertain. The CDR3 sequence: CAWTRSGGTEAFF. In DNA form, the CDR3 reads TGTGCCTGGACTCGGTCAGGCGGAACTGAAGCTTTCTTT.